Listed here are 8 T cell receptor beta chains from one sample, sequenced in a study of T cells in Graves' hyperthyroidism and ophthalmopathy. RNA transcripts provided the source from which TCR beta CDR3 regions were amplified. The HTBI primer set served for first-round RT-PCR of the TCR CDR3. MiXCR, applied by TCRdb to the multiplex PCR reads, yields one record per CDR3 protein. The data show roughly 660,000 distinct CDR3 sequences, with 15% to 20% seen just once and around a sixth held by the top ten. The sequencing sample was made of blood. These receptors were collected from a man between 45 and 60 years old with Graves' hyperthyroidism.

On this clonotype: A much larger clone lies one base from this, so it may be a read error. The chain employs TRBV28 and TRBJ1-2; the match to TRBD1 covers 7 bases. The CDR3 contains 14 residues. Trimming removed 2 bases from V and 8 bases from J; junction bases left unmatched: 8. Germline CDR1 MDHEN, CDR2 SYDVKM. CDR3 DNA: TGTGCCAGCAGTTTACCCCGGACAGGTCACGGCTACACCTTC. Translated, it gives CASSLPRTGHGYTF.

This clonotype was seen only a few times. The rearrangement joins TRBV29-1 to TRBJ2-1; no clear D. Trimming took 4 bases from V and 3 from J, leaving 10 bases between them. The CDR3 runs to 13 residues. Germline assignment: CDR1 SQVTM and CDR2 ANQGSEA. The CDR3 here is CSVVARRYNEQFF. CDR3 sequence (DNA): TGCAGCGTTGTAGCCAGACGCTACAATGAGCAGTTCTTC.

This clonotype was seen at least ten times. CDR3 sequence (DNA): TGTGCCTGGCGCCATAACGGCCTTACCCGCTCCTACGAGCAGTACTTC. Protein: CAWRHNGLTRSYEQYF. The rearrangement links TRBV30 to TRBJ2-7; D ambiguous. Germline V gene sequence: CDR1 GTSNPN, CDR2 SVGIG (reference sequence). The V end was cut by 5 bases, the J end by 0 bases, with 20 bases between. The length of the CDR3 is 16 residues. The full variable domain, its missing parts supplied by reference TRBV30 and TRBJ2-7, is SQTIHQWPATLVQPVGSPLSLECTVEGTSNPNLYWYRQAAGRGLQLLFYSVGIGQISSEVPQNLSASRPQDRQFILSSKKLLLSDSGFYLCAWRHNGLTRSYEQYFGPGTRLTVT.

This clonotype was detected many times. The chain carries TRBV6-1 and TRBJ1-6; D gene unclear. Trimming stripped 5 bases from V and 6 bases from J, with 11 bases between. The germline V gene has CDR1 MNHNS and CDR2 SASEGT. The CDR3 loop spans 14 amino acids. The CDR3 loop is CASSSGVGNSPLHF. The CDR3 DNA sequence: TGTGCCAGCAGTTCCGGAGTCGGTAATTCACCCCTCCACTTT.

This clonotype has at least ten counts. The chain has TRBV11-2 and TRBJ2-7; D is possibly TRBD2 (5 bases). This CDR3 has 15 residues. V was pared by 0 bases and J by 2 bases, with 11 bases between. Germline CDR1 SGHAT, CDR2 FQNNGV. CDR3 residues: CASSLDRQEAYEQYF. CDR3 sequence (DNA): TGTGCCAGCAGCTTAGATCGGCAGGAGGCCTACGAGCAGTACTTC.

This clonotype showed up many times. The chain employs TRBV11-2 and TRBJ1-1; D call uncertain. V lost 4 bases and J lost 3, with 6 bases in between. Germline CDR1 SGHAT, CDR2 FQNNGV. This CDR3 has 12 residues. The CDR3 sequence is CASSSPYTEAFF. The CDR3 DNA follows: TGTGCCAGCAGCTCGCCCTACACTGAAGCTTTCTTT.

This clonotype has a count of ten or more. The J gene is TRBJ2-5, the V gene TRBV20-1, with 13 positions matching TRBD2. This CDR3 region has 15 residues. Germline V gives CDR1 DFQATT, CDR2 SNEGSKA (reference sequence). With V trimmed by 5 bases and J by 1 base, 4 bases remained unmatched. CDR3 sequence: CSAHGTSGTQETQYF. CDR3 nucleotides: TGCAGTGCTCACGGGACTAGCGGGACCCAAGAGACCCAGTACTTC.

The chain joins TRBV11-2 to TRBJ2-3; perhaps TRBD1 as D (6 bases). This CDR3 region has 16 residues. Germline assignment: CDR1 SGHAT and CDR2 FQNNGV. Trimming shortened V by 6 bases and J by 5 bases, and 21 bases separated the two germline ends. CDR3 DNA sequence: TGTGCCAGCAGTTACTTTACAGGGTACGACGGAGATACGCAGTATTTT. It yields the protein CASSYFTGYDGDTQYF.